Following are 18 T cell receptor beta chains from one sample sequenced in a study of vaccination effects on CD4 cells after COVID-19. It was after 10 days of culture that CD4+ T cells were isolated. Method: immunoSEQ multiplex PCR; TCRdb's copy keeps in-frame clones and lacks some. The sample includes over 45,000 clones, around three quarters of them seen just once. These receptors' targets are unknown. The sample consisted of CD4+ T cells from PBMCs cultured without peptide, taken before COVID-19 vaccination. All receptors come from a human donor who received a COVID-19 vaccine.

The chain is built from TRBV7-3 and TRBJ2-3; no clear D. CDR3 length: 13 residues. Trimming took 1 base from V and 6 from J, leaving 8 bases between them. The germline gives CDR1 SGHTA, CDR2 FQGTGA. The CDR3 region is CASSLSSMDTQYF. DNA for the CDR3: TGTGCCAGCAGCTTAAGCAGCATGGATACGCAGTATTTT.

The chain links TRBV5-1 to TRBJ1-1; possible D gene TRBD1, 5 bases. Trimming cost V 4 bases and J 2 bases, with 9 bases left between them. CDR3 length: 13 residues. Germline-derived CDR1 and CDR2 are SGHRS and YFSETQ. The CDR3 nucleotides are TGCGCCAGCAGCCGAGGGGACAACACTGAAGCTTTCTTT. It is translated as CASSRGDNTEAFF.

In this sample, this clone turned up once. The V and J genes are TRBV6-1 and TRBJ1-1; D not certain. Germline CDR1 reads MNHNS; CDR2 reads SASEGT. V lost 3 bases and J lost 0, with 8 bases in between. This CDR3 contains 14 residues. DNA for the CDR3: TGTGCCAGCAGTGAGGTAGGAATGAACACTGAAGCTTTCTTT. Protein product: CASSEVGMNTEAFF.

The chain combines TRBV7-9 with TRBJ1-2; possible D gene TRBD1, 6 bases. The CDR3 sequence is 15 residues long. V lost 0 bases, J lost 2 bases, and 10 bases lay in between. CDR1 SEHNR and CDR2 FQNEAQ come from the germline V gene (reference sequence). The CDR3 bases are TGTGCCAGCAGCTTAGCGATTGGGGGCAACTATGGCTACACCTTC. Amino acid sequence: CASSLAIGGNYGYTF.

In nucleotides, the CDR3 is TGTGCCAGCAGGGGGGCGGTTAGCTACTTC. Translating it yields CASRGAVSYF. The chain links TRBV2 to TRBJ2-5; maybe TRBD1 (6 bases). CDR1 and CDR2 (germline): SNHLY, FYNNEI. The V end was cut by 6 bases, the J end by 14 bases, with 13 bases between. CDR3 length: 10 amino acids.

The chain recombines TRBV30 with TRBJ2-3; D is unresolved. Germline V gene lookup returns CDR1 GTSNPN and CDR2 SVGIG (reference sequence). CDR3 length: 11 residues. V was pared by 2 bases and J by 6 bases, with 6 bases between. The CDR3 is CAWSPRDTQYF. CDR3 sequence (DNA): TGTGCCTGGAGTCCGAGGGATACGCAGTATTTT.

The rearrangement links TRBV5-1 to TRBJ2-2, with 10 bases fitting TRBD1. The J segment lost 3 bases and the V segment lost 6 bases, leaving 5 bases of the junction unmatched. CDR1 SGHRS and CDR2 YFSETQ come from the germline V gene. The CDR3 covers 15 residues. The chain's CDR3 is CASTPGTGDTGELFF. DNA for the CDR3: TGCGCCAGCACCCCCGGGACAGGGGACACCGGGGAGCTGTTTTTT.

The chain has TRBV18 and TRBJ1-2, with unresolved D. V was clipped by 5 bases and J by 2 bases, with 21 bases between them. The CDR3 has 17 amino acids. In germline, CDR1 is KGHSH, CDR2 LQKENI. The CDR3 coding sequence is TGTGCCAGCTCAAAGTCCCCTGGCCGCGAGGGCAACTATGGCTACACCTTC. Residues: CASSKSPGREGNYGYTF.

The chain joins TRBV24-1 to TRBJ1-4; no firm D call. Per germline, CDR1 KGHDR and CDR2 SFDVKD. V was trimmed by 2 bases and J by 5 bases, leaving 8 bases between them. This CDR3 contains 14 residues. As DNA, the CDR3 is TGTGCCACCAGTGATTCTAACAGAAATGAAAAACTGTTTTTT. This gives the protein CATSDSNRNEKLFF.

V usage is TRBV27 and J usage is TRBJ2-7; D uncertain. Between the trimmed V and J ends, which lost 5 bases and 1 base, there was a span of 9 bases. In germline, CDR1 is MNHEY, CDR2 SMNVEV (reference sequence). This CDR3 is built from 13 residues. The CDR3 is CASSGVGSYEQYV. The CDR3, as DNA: TGTGCCAGCAGTGGCGTGGGTTCCTACGAGCAGTACGTC.

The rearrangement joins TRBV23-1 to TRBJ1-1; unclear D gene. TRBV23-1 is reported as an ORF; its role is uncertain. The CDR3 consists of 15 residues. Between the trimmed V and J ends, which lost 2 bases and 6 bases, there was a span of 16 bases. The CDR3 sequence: CASSQGRGVYAEAFF. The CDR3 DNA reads TGCGCCAGCAGTCAAGGGCGCGGGGTCTACGCTGAAGCTTTCTTT.

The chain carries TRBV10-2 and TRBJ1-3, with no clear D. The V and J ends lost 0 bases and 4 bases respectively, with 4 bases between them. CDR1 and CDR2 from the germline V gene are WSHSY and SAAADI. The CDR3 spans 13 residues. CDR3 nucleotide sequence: TGCGCCAGCAGTGAGTCCTCGGGAAACACCATATATTTT. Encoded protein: CASSESSGNTIYF.

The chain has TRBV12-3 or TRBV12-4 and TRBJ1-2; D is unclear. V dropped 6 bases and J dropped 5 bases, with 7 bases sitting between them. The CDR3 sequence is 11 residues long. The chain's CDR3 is CASSGDYGYTF. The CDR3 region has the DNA TGTGCCAGCAGCGGAGATTATGGCTACACCTTC.

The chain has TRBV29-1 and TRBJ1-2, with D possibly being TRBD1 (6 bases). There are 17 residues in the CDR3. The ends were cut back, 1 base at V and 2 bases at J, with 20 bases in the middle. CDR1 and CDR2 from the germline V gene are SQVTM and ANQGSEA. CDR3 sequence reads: CSVEAIPGAGTNYGYTF. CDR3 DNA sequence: TGCAGCGTTGAAGCGATTCCAGGGGCAGGCACAAACTATGGCTACACCTTC.

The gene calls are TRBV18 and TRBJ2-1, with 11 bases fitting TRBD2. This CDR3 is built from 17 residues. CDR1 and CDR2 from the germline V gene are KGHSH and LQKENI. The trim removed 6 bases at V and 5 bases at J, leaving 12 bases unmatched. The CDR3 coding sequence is TGTGCCAGCTCGCGGGCCACCCTAGCGGGGGGTAACAATGAGCAGTTCTTC. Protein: CASSRATLAGGNNEQFF.

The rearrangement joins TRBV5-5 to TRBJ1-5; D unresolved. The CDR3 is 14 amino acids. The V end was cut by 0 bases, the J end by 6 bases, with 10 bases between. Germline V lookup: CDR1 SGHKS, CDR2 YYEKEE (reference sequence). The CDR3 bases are TGTGCCAGCAGCTTGGAAGGGAATGGTCAGCCCCAGCATTTT. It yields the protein CASSLEGNGQPQHF.

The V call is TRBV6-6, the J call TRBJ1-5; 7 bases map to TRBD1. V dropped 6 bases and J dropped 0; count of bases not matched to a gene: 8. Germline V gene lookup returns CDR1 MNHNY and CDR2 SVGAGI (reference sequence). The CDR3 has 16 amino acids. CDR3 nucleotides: TGTGCCAGCAGCAGACCCACAGGGGATAGCAATCAGCCCCAGCATTTT. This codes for CASSRPTGDSNQPQHF.

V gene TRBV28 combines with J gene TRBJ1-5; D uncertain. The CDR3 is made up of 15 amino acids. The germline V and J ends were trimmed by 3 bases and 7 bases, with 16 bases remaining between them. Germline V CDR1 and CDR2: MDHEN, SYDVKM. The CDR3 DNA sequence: TGTGCCAGCAGTTTTGTGACCCCGAGCTTGCAGCCCCAGCATTTT. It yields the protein CASSFVTPSLQPQHF.